This T cell receptor (beta chain) was obtained from a study of Tregs in tolerant kidney transplant recipients. The CDR3 is 14 amino acids. The ends were cut back, 0 bases at V and 2 bases at J, with 9 bases in the middle. CDR1 and CDR2 (germline): SGDLS, YYNGEE. The nonmyeloablative bone marrow transplants came from related graft donors, with transient mixed chimerism. CD4+CD25+CD127- Tregs, CD4+CD25- non-Tregs, CD4 and CD8 cells were sorted. Profiled with immunoSEQ multiplex PCR; TCRdb holds only in-frame clones, not every one. Among about 81,000 clones listed, over 75% were seen once. The sequence came from a human patient who received a combined kidney and bone marrow transplant. Some of the T cells may derive from the graft donor. The V and J genes are TRBV9 and TRBJ2-7; tentatively, D is TRBD2 (6 bases). The sequencing used CD4+ T cells from blood (PBMCs), collected 24 months after the transplant. The CDR3 DNA reads TGTGCCAGCAGCGTAGGACTAGGCGCCTACGAGCAGTACTTC. This gives the protein CASSVGLGAYEQYF. The whole variable domain, remainder taken from reference TRBV9 and TRBJ2-7, is DSGVTQTPKHLITATGQRVTLRCSPRSGDLSVYWYQQSLDQGLQFLIQYYNGEERAKGNILERFSAQQFPDLHSELNLSSLELGDSALYFCASSVGLGAYEQYFGPGTRLTVT.